What follows are 17 T cell receptor beta chains derived from one specimen sequenced in a study of cytomegalovirus exposure and HLA in healthy donors. The PCR employed 60 Vbeta primers together with 13 Jbeta primers. The repertoire was sequenced with immunoSEQ multiplex PCR; TCRdb's copy has only in-frame clones and lacks some. Of about 230,000 clones listed, approximately 85% are singletons. Input material: PBMCs. The receptors here all came from a girl under 10 years old in good health and CMV-seronegative.

J is TRBJ2-5 and V is TRBV30; 7 nucleotides match TRBD2. CDR1 GTSNPN and CDR2 SVGIG come from the germline V gene (reference sequence). The CDR3 consists of 16 residues. V shed 0 bases and J 1 base; nucleotides not matched to a gene: 8. The CDR3 nucleotides are TGTGCCTGGAGTGTAGGGCTAGCGGCGGTCCAAGAGACCCAGTACTTC. Its translation is CAWSVGLAAVQETQYF.

This rearrangement joins TRBV5-1 to TRBJ1-1; D is perhaps TRBD1 (6 bases). The V end lost 4 bases, the J end lost 10 bases, and 14 bases lay between the germline ends. From germline, CDR1 is SGHRS and CDR2 YFSETQ. The CDR3 length is 12 residues. CDR3 in DNA: TGCGCCAGCAGCCAAGTAGGGGGAATAGCTTTCTTT. This codes for CASSQVGGIAFF.

The chain recombines TRBV11-2 with TRBJ1-3; D remains unclear. This CDR3 is built from 15 residues. Germline V lookup: CDR1 SGHAT, CDR2 FQNNGV. Trimming took 2 bases from V and 2 from J, leaving 10 bases between them. CDR3 in DNA: TGTGCCAGCAGCTTACGAGGAAGGACTGGAAACACCATATATTTT. It codes for CASSLRGRTGNTIYF.

The chain uses TRBV5-1 and TRBJ1-2; the match to TRBD1 covers 7 bases. Trimming removed 5 bases from V and 4 bases from J; junction bases left unmatched: 5. The CDR3 is 13 amino acids. Germline V gene data show CDR1 as SGHRS and CDR2 as YFSETQ. For the CDR3, the DNA is TGCGCCAGCAGGTGGAGACAGGGCTATGGCTACACCTTC. This translates into CASRWRQGYGYTF.

The CDR3 bases are TGTGCCCTTCAACCGGTTCCCGGACAGCGTTTCTACGAGCAGTACTTC. Protein product: CALQPVPGQRFYEQYF. This sequence joins TRBV11-3 and TRBJ2-7; D possibly corresponds to TRBD1 (6 bases). Germline CDR1 is SGHNT and CDR2 is YENEEA. Trimming cost V 11 bases and J 3 bases, with 26 bases left between them. The CDR3 contains 16 residues. Drawing the rest from reference TRBV11-3 and TRBJ2-7, the complete variable domain is EAGVVQSPRYKIIEKKQPVAFWCNPISGHNTLYWYLQNLGQGPELLIRYENEEAVDDSQLPKDRFSAERLKGVDSTLKIQPAELGDSAVYLCALQPVPGQRFYEQYFGPGTRLTVT.

The V gene is TRBV10-3, the J gene TRBJ2-3; a possible D gene is TRBD2 (6 bases). V lost 0 bases to trimming and J lost 5 bases, with 9 bases between them. This CDR3 comprises 14 residues. Germline CDR1 and CDR2: ENHRY and SYGVKD. The CDR3 coding sequence is TGTGCCATCAGTGAGTCCCCGGAGGGAGATACGCAGTATTTT. This codes for CAISESPEGDTQYF.

J is TRBJ2-1 and V is TRBV5-1; 8 positions match TRBD1. This CDR3 spans 14 amino acids. Germline loops: CDR1 SGHRS, CDR2 YFSETQ. Losses at the gene ends were 2 bases for V and 10 bases for J; bases not matched to a gene: 8. The CDR3 DNA sequence: TGCGCCAGCAGCTTCGCAGGGGGCTTTGAGGAGCAGTTCTTC. Amino acids: CASSFAGGFEEQFF.

The chain recombines TRBV27 with TRBJ2-2, with TRBD2 identical over 7 bases. The CDR3 contains 16 residues. Germline V gene lookup returns CDR1 MNHEY and CDR2 SMNVEV (reference sequence). Trimming took 1 base from V and 1 from J; bases not matched to a gene: 3. Here the CDR3 reads CASSLWGRGNTGELFF. The CDR3 coding sequence is TGTGCCAGCAGTTTATGGGGGAGGGGGAACACCGGGGAGCTGTTTTTT.

The chain carries TRBV6-5 and TRBJ2-7, with a weak D call TRBD2 (7 bases). The CDR3 loop spans 14 amino acids. Germline CDR1 MNHEY, CDR2 SVGAGI. V lost 8 bases, J lost 4 bases, and 18 bases lay in between. CDR3 loop: CASSPGEGGYEQYF. CDR3 coding DNA: TGTGCCAGCTCTCCCGGGGAGGGGGGATACGAGCAGTACTTC.

The genes are TRBV30 and TRBJ2-7; possible D gene TRBD2, 6 bases. Trimming left V 1 base short and J 5 bases short, with 15 bases between. Germline V gene sequence: CDR1 GTSNPN, CDR2 SVGIG (reference sequence). This CDR3 contains 14 residues. DNA of the CDR3: TGTGCCTGGAGTGCGGGAGTCAAACCCCACGAGCAGTACTTC. It yields the protein CAWSAGVKPHEQYF.

This clone has only one observation. CDR3 amino acids: CASSVAQGSLPYGYTF. The CDR3 DNA reads as TGTGCCAGCAGCGTAGCCCAGGGTAGCCTACCGTATGGCTACACCTTC. V and J are TRBV9 and TRBJ1-2; the D gene is possibly TRBD1 (5 bases). V lost 0 bases and J lost 5, with 17 bases in between. Germline CDR1 reads SGDLS; CDR2 reads YYNGEE. The CDR3 sequence is 16 residues long.

The rearrangement joins TRBV29-1 to TRBJ2-1; 8 nucleotides agree with TRBD2. The germline gives CDR1 SQVTM, CDR2 ANQGSEA. The CDR3 length is 12 residues. Unmatched junction bases numbered 5, after V lost 3 bases and J lost 10 bases. CDR3 sequence reads: CSVEEAGDEQFF. The CDR3 DNA is TGCAGCGTTGAGGAAGCGGGAGACGAGCAGTTCTTC.

This chain uses TRBV30 with TRBJ1-2, with TRBD1 as a possible D gene (5 bases). V dropped 3 bases and J dropped 3 bases, with 11 bases sitting between them. The germline gives CDR1 GTSNPN, CDR2 SVGIG (reference sequence). CDR3 size: 13 residues. CDR3 DNA sequence: TGTGCCTGGAGGGTCAGGGTGGACTATGGCTACACCTTC. It encodes CAWRVRVDYGYTF. Looking up the rest from reference TRBV30 and TRBJ1-2 gives the full variable domain: SQTIHQWPATLVQPVGSPLSLECTVEGTSNPNLYWYRQAAGRGLQLLFYSVGIGQISSEVPQNLSASRPQDRQFILSSKKLLLSDSGFYLCAWRVRVDYGYTFGSGTRLTVV.

This sequence joins TRBV30 and TRBJ2-7; TRBD2 agrees at 8 bases. The germline V gene encodes CDR1 GTSNPN and CDR2 SVGIG (reference sequence). The J segment lost 6 bases and the V segment lost 1 base, leaving 8 bases of the junction unmatched. The CDR3 has 14 amino acids. CDR3 sequence (DNA): TGTGCCTGGAGTGGGGGACTAGAAGTCTCCGAGCAGTACTTC. This codes for CAWSGGLEVSEQYF.

The V call is TRBV10-3, the J call TRBJ1-2; no reliable D call. Germline CDR1 is ENHRY and CDR2 is SYGVKD. Deletions cut 6 bases from V and 2 bases from J, with 7 bases between. The CDR3 contains 12 residues. The CDR3 DNA reads as TGTGCCATCAGAACTCCCAACTATGGCTACACCTTC. Its translation: CAIRTPNYGYTF.

The rearrangement joins TRBV9 to TRBJ2-3; D is unclear. This CDR3 contains 14 residues. Germline values: CDR1 SGDLS, CDR2 YYNGEE. The V gene lost 0 bases and the J gene lost 12 bases, with 17 bases spanning the gap. The CDR3 region is CASSVALLAAPQYF. The CDR3 nucleotides read TGTGCCAGCAGCGTAGCCCTACTGGCGGCCCCTCAGTATTTT.

This chain connects TRBV28 to TRBJ2-3; TRBD2 aligns across 8 bases. J lost 0 bases, V lost 6 bases, and 8 bases had no gene match. Germline V CDR1 and CDR2: MDHEN, SYDVKM. The length of the CDR3 is 16 residues. The chain's CDR3 is CASRPGLAPSTDTQYF. The CDR3 nucleotides read TGTGCCAGCAGACCAGGACTAGCACCTAGCACAGATACGCAGTATTTT.